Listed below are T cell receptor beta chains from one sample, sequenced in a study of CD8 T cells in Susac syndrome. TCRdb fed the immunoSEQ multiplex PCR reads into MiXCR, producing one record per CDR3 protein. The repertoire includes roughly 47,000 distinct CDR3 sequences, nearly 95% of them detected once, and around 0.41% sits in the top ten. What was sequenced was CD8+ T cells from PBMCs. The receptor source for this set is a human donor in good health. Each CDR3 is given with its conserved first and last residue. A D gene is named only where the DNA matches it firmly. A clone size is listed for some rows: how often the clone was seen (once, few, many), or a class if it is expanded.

CASSPAGEYTGELFF	TGTGCCAGCAGTCCAGCGGGAGAGTACACCGGGGAGCTGTTTTTT	-	TRBD2	TRBJ2-2	TRBV12-3/TRBV12-4
CASTPSSQETQYF	TGTGCCAGCACCCCCTCCTCACAAGAGACCCAGTACTTC	-	-	TRBJ2-5	TRBV6-5
CASSLANEAVGGYTF	TGTGCCAGCAGCTTGGCCAATGAGGCCGTTGGGGGCTACACCTTC	once	-	TRBJ1-2	TRBV5-6
CASSWEFYEQYF	TGTGCCAGCAGTTGGGAATTTTACGAGCAGTACTTC	-	-	TRBJ2-7	TRBV6-2/TRBV6-3
CATRQTDTQYF	TGTGCCACCCGCCAGACAGATACGCAGTATTTT	-	-	TRBJ2-3	TRBV12-3/TRBV12-4
CAIRDRGNDYGYTF	TGTGCCATCAGAGACAGGGGGAACGACTATGGCTACACCTTC	-	TRBD1	TRBJ1-2	TRBV10-3
CASSPGPFNSPLHF	TGTGCCAGCAGCCCCGGACCGTTTAATTCACCCCTCCACTTT	-	-	TRBJ1-6	TRBV7-2
CASSERWTGNGYTF	TGTGCCAGCAGTGAAAGGTGGACAGGGAATGGCTACACCTTC	-	TRBD1	TRBJ1-2	TRBV25-1
CASSFPERELTDTQYF	TGTGCCAGCAGCTTCCCTGAGCGGGAGCTCACAGATACGCAGTATTTT	-	TRBD2	TRBJ2-3	TRBV7-9
CASSGDRASTDTQYF	TGTGCCAGCAGCGGGGACAGGGCTAGCACAGATACGCAGTATTTT	once	TRBD1	TRBJ2-3	TRBV5-4
CASSSNRTSGRLYEQYF	TGTGCCAGCAGCTCAAACCGGACTAGCGGGAGGCTCTACGAGCAGTACTTC	-	TRBD2	TRBJ2-7	TRBV5-4
CASNSRGGTAGGNIQYF	TGTGCCAGCAACTCAAGGGGTGGGACAGCGGGAGGTAACATTCAGTACTTC	-	TRBD2	TRBJ2-4	TRBV6-1
CASSLVLHPNTEAFF	TGCGCCAGCAGCTTGGTTTTACACCCGAACACTGAAGCTTTCTTT	-	-	TRBJ1-1	TRBV5-1
CATSRDIRTSDTQYF	TGTGCCACCAGCAGAGATATAAGGACTAGCGATACGCAGTATTTT	-	TRBD2	TRBJ2-3	TRBV15
CSARDRGLSNEKLFF	TGCAGTGCTCGGGACAGGGGGCTGAGTAATGAAAAACTGTTTTTT	-	TRBD1	TRBJ1-4	TRBV20-1
CASSQDSVGGYEQYF	TGTGCCAGCAGCCAAGATTCGGTGGGAGGGTACGAGCAGTACTTC	-	TRBD2	TRBJ2-7	TRBV3-1
CASSATGKGTEAFF	TGTGCCAGCAGCGCCACAGGGAAAGGAACTGAAGCTTTCTTT	-	-	TRBJ1-1	TRBV7-9
CASSLGEEGDVPYEQYF	TGTGCCAGCAGCTTAGGCGAGGAGGGGGACGTTCCCTACGAGCAGTACTTC	-	-	TRBJ2-7	TRBV7-2
CASSPEGIPDTQYF	TGTGCCAGCAGTCCCGAGGGTATACCAGATACGCAGTATTTT	-	-	TRBJ2-3	TRBV27
CASSELIGGENTEAFF	TGTGCCAGCAGTGAACTAATTGGGGGAGAGAACACTGAAGCTTTCTTT	-	-	TRBJ1-1	TRBV6-1
CASSLVIIQAGGDTEAFF	TGCGCCAGCAGCTTGGTTATCATCCAAGCGGGAGGTGACACTGAAGCTTTCTTT	-	-	TRBJ1-1	TRBV5-1
CASSPRLASYEQYF	TGCGCCAGCAGCCCGAGATTAGCCTCCTACGAGCAGTACTTC	-	-	TRBJ2-7	TRBV4-3
CASSLKISHNEQFF	TGTGCCAGCAGCTTAAAAATTTCCCACAATGAGCAGTTCTTC	few	-	TRBJ2-1	TRBV13
CASRPDRGDYGYTF	TGTGCCAGCAGACCCGACAGGGGGGACTATGGCTACACCTTC	-	TRBD1	TRBJ1-2	TRBV12-3/TRBV12-4
CASLAGVAYNEQFF	TGTGCCAGTTTAGCGGGAGTGGCCTACAATGAGCAGTTCTTC	-	TRBD2	TRBJ2-1	TRBV25-1
CASSQDRGATYEQYF	TGCGCCAGCAGCCAAGACCGGGGGGCGACCTACGAGCAGTACTTC	-	-	TRBJ2-7	TRBV4-1
CASSQWGAVQETQYF	TGCGCCAGCAGCCAATGGGGCGCGGTTCAAGAGACCCAGTACTTC	-	-	TRBJ2-5	TRBV4-1
CASSRQVPTDTQYF	TGTGCCAGCAGTCGACAAGTCCCCACAGATACGCAGTATTTT	-	-	TRBJ2-3	TRBV7-9
CASSYGQNSNQPQHF	TGTGCCAGCAGTTACGGGCAGAATAGCAATCAGCCCCAGCATTTT	-	-	TRBJ1-5	TRBV6-2/TRBV6-3
CATSETGGYNEQFF	TGTGCCACCAGTGAGACAGGAGGCTACAATGAGCAGTTCTTC	once	-	TRBJ2-1	TRBV24-1
CATSRDLLADEQYF	TGTGCCACCAGCAGAGATCTTTTGGCGGACGAGCAGTACTTC	-	-	TRBJ2-7	TRBV15
CATTGLRRDTQYF	TGTGCCACCACGGGACTTCGCCGGGATACGCAGTATTTT	-	-	TRBJ2-3	TRBV27
CASSLTSGSAGNIQYF	TGTGCCAGCAGCTTGACTAGCGGGAGCGCTGGAAACATTCAGTACTTC	-	TRBD2	TRBJ2-4	TRBV7-2
CSVERLDRGNEQFF	TGCAGCGTTGAAAGGTTGGACAGGGGCAATGAGCAGTTCTTC	-	TRBD1	TRBJ2-1	TRBV29-1
CSAMFGGEGIYEQYF	TGCAGTGCTATGTTCGGGGGAGAGGGGATATACGAGCAGTACTTC	-	-	TRBJ2-7	TRBV20-1
CASSEPGLAKNEQFF	TGTGCCAGCAGCGAACCGGGACTAGCGAAAAATGAGCAGTTCTTC	-	TRBD2	TRBJ2-1	TRBV25-1
CASSATLAGTSTDTQYF	TGTGCCAGTAGTGCCACCCTAGCGGGCACTAGCACAGATACGCAGTATTTT	-	TRBD2	TRBJ2-3	TRBV19
CASSFGGQPTNRRSYNEQFF	TGTGCCAGCAGCTTTGGTGGACAGCCGACCAACCGAAGATCCTACAATGAGCAGTTCTTC	-	-	TRBJ2-1	TRBV11-1
CASSLAQGTYEQYF	TGTGCCAGCAGCTTAGCACAGGGGACCTACGAGCAGTACTTC	once	TRBD1	TRBJ2-7	TRBV7-9
CSGITRDSEAFF	TGCAGCGGCATAACTAGGGACAGTGAAGCTTTCTTT	-	TRBD1	TRBJ1-1	TRBV29-1
CASSEQGQGIQETQYF	TGTGCCAGCAGTGAACAGGGACAGGGGATCCAAGAGACCCAGTACTTC	-	TRBD1	TRBJ2-5	TRBV25-1
CASSLGSGQGAFNEQFF	TGTGCCAGCAGTTTAGGGAGTGGACAGGGGGCTTTCAATGAGCAGTTCTTC	-	TRBD1	TRBJ2-1	TRBV12-3/TRBV12-4
CAISESLTDTQYF	TGTGCCATCAGTGAGTCGTTAACGGATACGCAGTATTTT	-	-	TRBJ2-3	TRBV10-3
CASSSGTPGLFF	TGTGCCAGCAGTTCCGGGACTCCGGGGCTGTTTTTT	once	-	TRBJ1-4	TRBV2
CASSPRENTEAFF	TGCGCCAGCAGCCCGCGGGAGAACACTGAAGCTTTCTTT	-	-	TRBJ1-1	TRBV4-1
CTSSPWTGDSYEQYF	TGTACCAGTAGTCCGTGGACAGGTGACTCCTACGAGCAGTACTTC	-	TRBD1	TRBJ2-7	TRBV19
CASSYARAYEQYF	TGTGCCAGCAGTTACGCCAGGGCCTACGAGCAGTACTTC	-	-	TRBJ2-7	TRBV6-2/TRBV6-3
CASSEALGLANTGELFF	TGTGCCAGCAGTGAAGCGCTAGGACTAGCGAACACCGGGGAGCTGTTTTTT	once	TRBD2	TRBJ2-2	TRBV2
CASSFRALREYTGELFF	TGTGCCAGCAGCTTTCGAGCCTTGCGGGAGTACACCGGGGAGCTGTTTTTT	once	TRBD2	TRBJ2-2	TRBV3-1
CASSYSPAYEQYF	TGTGCCAGCAGTTACAGCCCGGCTTACGAGCAGTACTTC	-	-	TRBJ2-7	TRBV6-2/TRBV6-3
CASQGAGNTIYF	TGTGCCAGCCAGGGAGCTGGAAACACCATATATTTT	-	-	TRBJ1-3	TRBV27
CASSFAFGQGYWSETQYF	TGTGCCAGCAGCTTCGCATTTGGGCAGGGTTATTGGTCGGAGACCCAGTACTTC	-	-	TRBJ2-5	TRBV7-9
CASSLVGTRIDEQYF	TGTGCCAGCAGCTTAGTCGGGACTAGAATCGACGAGCAGTACTTC	-	TRBD2	TRBJ2-7	TRBV7-6